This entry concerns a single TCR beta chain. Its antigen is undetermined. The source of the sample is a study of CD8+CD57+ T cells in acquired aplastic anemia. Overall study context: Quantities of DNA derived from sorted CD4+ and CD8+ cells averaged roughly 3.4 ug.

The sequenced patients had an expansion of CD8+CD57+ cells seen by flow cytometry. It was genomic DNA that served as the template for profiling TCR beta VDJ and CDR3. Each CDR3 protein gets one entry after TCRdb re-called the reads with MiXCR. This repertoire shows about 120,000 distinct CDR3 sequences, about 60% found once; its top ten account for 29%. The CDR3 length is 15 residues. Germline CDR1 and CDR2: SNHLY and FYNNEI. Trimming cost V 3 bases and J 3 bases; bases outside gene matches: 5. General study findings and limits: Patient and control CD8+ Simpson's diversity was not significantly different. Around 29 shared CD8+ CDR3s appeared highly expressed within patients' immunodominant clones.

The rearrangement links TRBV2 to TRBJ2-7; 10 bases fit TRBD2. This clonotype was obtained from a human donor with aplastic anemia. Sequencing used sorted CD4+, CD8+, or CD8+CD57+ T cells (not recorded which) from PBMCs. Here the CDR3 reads CASSDELAGIYEQYF. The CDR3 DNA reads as TGTGCCAGCAGTGATGAACTAGCGGGAATCTACGAGCAGTACTTC.